The T cell receptor beta chain under discussion was sequenced for a study of cytomegalovirus exposure and HLA in healthy donors (dated 2017 in TCRdb). In terms of the full investigation: An earlier analysis of 587 of the donors reported about 300 Gb of sequence data and around 100 million unique TCR beta sequences obtained from around 180 million T cells. The later analysis used no new phenotypic data to find candidate immune exposures, relying instead on TCR beta sequences and their occurrence across donors. Using immunosequencing, the study profiled T cell repertoires from fewer than 850 subjects and related those repertoires to cytomegalovirus serostatus. Along with the roughly 710-subject first cohort, a separate validation cohort of around 110 different subjects was used. An early release that covered around 590 HLA-typed donors contained 250 to 350 gigabases of sequencing data and around 80 million unique TCR sequences. Class I and class II HLA loci were covered by the typing at four-digit resolution. The genetic ancestry cluster associated with self-reported Caucasian donors included around 76% of the roughly 390 genotyped donors. All discovery cohort repertoires had been generated on a single sequencing platform. Donor age, sex, ethnicity and CMV serostatus were compiled together with the repertoire data. An earlier analysis of approximately 630 of the donors applied high-throughput TCR beta sequencing to assess whether each TCR beta V gene segment acted as functional or pseudogenic. On average, 235,054 unique TCR beta nucleotide sequences were sequenced per donor among 398 genotyped donors of the cohort, with roughly 19% of those sequences being non-productive. A later genetic analysis took genome-wide SNP genotypes for about 55% of the 666 donors and used that subset as a discovery cohort. A handful of DR-DQ haplotypes were handled as single units for association and clustering because linkage in the cohort was strong. The study aimed to test whether signatures of past pathogen exposure could be identified by cataloging public T cell receptors. A later analysis re-examined previously published TCR beta repertoires from several hundred donors and added high-resolution HLA genotyping to investigate patterns of TCR occurrence. To predict cytomegalovirus infection status, the study combined high-throughput TCR immunosequencing, statistical association of individual TCRs with disease status, and machine learning. The number of donors typed differed by locus, with roughly 629-640 for A, B, C, DRB1 and DQB1, around 520 for DQA1, about 610 for DPA1, and some 450 for DPB1.

What the research found in general, with its limitations: The 87-base-pair reads could not distinguish some IMGT-functional V segments, including TRBV6-2 and TRBV6-3, so those segments were excluded. An association between a missense DCLRE1C variant and V-gene and J-gene trimming of TCR beta chains was found in a later genetic analysis and replicated in an independent cohort. The study listed 164 TCR beta chains as associated with cytomegalovirus. In a later analysis, the rate of TCR association differed among HLA loci, with DRB1 alleles having the most associated TCRs and HLA-C alleles having the fewest. Correlated functional status among segregating V segments might reflect linkage disequilibrium, but an unknown experimental factor could not be ruled out. According to a later genetic analysis, donors in an Asian-associated ancestry cluster had fewer N-insertions in productive TCRs than the approximately 630-donor mean. A group of highly shared sequence variants was considered likely to be a technical artifact of the sequencing pipeline. In a later analysis, some 17,000 TCR beta sequences were associated with specific HLA alleles at a false discovery rate of 0.05. The authors suggested that the approach could potentially be generalized to other disease states and immunological phenotypes. Immune exposure information for the cohort was limited to CMV serostatus. Most CMV-associated TCR beta chains appeared to be HLA-restricted in a later analysis, and the HLA associations seemed to be driven largely by CMV exposure. Strong co-occurrence of HLA alleles, especially DR and DQ, made assigning TCR associations to individual alleles difficult. In a later analysis, several top co-occurrence clusters were reported to appear linked to parvovirus B19, influenza, CMV and Epstein-Barr virus. Because some donors lacked HLA typing at each locus, the association tests relied only on the typed subset. In an earlier analysis of some 540 of the donors, most TCR beta V segments appeared in productive rearrangements about 87% or about 30% of the time, broadly matching IMGT annotations. Over 15 rarely observed V segments, including chromosome 9 orphons, were excluded from the earlier analysis of almost 600 of the donors because counts were too low. Compared with equally common non-associated chains, HLA-associated TCR beta chains in a later analysis were more clonally expanded and had lower generation probabilities. In this cohort, only TCR beta chains were sequenced, and detectable features were limited by the absence of alpha or paired-chain data. In vitro tests confirmed that a few of the cytomegalovirus-associated TCR beta chains recognize cytomegalovirus antigens. Cytomegalovirus status was reported to be diagnosed by the classifier with high specificity and sensitivity in both the original and validation cohorts. Roughly uniform sequencing depth across donors was assumed in presence/absence analyses, although this assumption may not hold. While some public TCRs were present in many individuals, most TCR sequences turned up only very rarely across donors. A further reported finding was that TCR beta sequences accurately predicted the HLA-A and HLA-B alleles for most subjects in the first cohort.

The cohort was made up of roughly 670 healthy bone marrow donors. At the time of sampling, every cohort member was nominally healthy, though immune exposures that went unrecorded were likely present. The donor tested CMV seronegative, placing the donor among the roughly 400 seronegative members of the cohort. A peripheral blood sample was provided by each donor, and peripheral blood mononuclear cells were used for TCR beta sequencing. The Qiagen DNeasy Blood Extraction Kit was used to extract genomic DNA from the blood cell samples. Including the terminal cysteine and phenylalanine, the CDR3 comprises 15 residues. Just the 45-base CDR3 DNA is kept, in frame starting at base 1. CDR1 and CDR2 are read off the germline V gene as MNHNS and SASEGT. In regard to this clone: Its antigen remains unidentified. One end of the junction varies from germline; a read error may be responsible.

The library came from the immunoSEQ multiplex PCR assay. The multiplex PCR relied on a mix of 60 forward primers for TCR Vbeta segments and 13 reverse primers for TCR Jbeta segments. The CDR3 region of rearranged TCR beta genes was amplified from genomic DNA with a multiplex PCR assay. The Illumina HiSeq System was used to sequence the amplified TCR beta libraries as 87-base-pair reads. The authors' analysis ran thus. A later analysis counted some 74 million unique TCR beta chains across the 700 or so repertoires, and roughly 9.9 million of these chains were shared by at least two donors. To remove PCR and sequencing errors, raw reads were error-corrected and collapsed into unique sequences using a nearest-neighbor algorithm that merged closely related sequences. Alignment of CDR3 sequences to IMGT reference sequences was used to assign V, D and J gene segments. For a sequence to be retained, at least a six-nucleotide match to both a V gene segment and a J gene segment was required. Rearrangements were called productive when the CDR3 lacked stop codons and stayed in frame with V and J; all others were non-productive. CDR3 was defined according to IMGT convention as the region running from the second conserved V-encoded cysteine to the conserved J-encoded phenylalanine. The earlier analysis of 550 to 650 of the donors excluded any sequence lacking an unambiguous match to a single V gene segment. An earlier analysis of almost 600 of the donors classified V segments as functional when productive rearrangements were above 56.7% and as segregating when the standard deviation between donors was above 5%. A statistical classification framework was developed to diagnose cytomegalovirus status using the catalog of TCR beta chain sequences. In a later analysis, V and J genes were assigned by comparing TCR nucleotide sequences against IMGT/GENE-DB human TR gene sequences. The TCRdist pipeline was used in a later analysis to assign CDR3 sequences and most-parsimonious VDJ recombination scenarios. In a later analysis, every TCR beta chain was defined by the combination of its CDR3 amino acid sequence and its V-gene family, and reads without a unique V-gene family were dropped. As a way to deal with suspected cross-contamination and a sequencing artifact, a later analysis dropped 592 nucleotide sequences that were highly shared and had low generation probability. A later analysis calculated a clonal expansion index for each public chain from normalized within-repertoire ranks of inferred template counts. Generation probabilities in a later analysis came from a VDJ recombination model fitted to out-of-frame rearrangements, and those results were checked against IGoR. In a later analysis, hypergeometric tests were used to score TCR-TCR, TCR-HLA and TCR-CMV co-occurrence, with a repertoire-size bias correction applied to TCR pairs. To estimate false discovery rates, a later analysis permuted the HLA or CMV assignments 20 times. In a later analysis, co-occurring TCRs were grouped using DBSCAN, and TCRdist sequence similarity was added for clustering within HLA-allele-positive subsets. Co-occurrence clustering excluded repertoires with fewer than 30,000 or more than 120,000 public chains, plus five with anomalous nucleotide sharing. TCRdb re-hosts the immuneACCESS table, in-frame sequences only. Its copies lack some clones; in the studies checked, an unresolved V gene accounts for under half of them, and the cause for the rest is not known. That table gives V, J and clone size, and the DNA gave D and trimming. For this sample the table gives tens of thousands of clones, of which roughly 74% were detected only once. The ten largest make up roughly 2% of the sample.

The chain joins TRBV6-1 to TRBJ1-4; a tentative D match to TRBD1 spans 6 bases. This receptor was identified in a man aged 35-49 years in good health and CMV-seronegative. Sequenced material: PBMCs. Here is the DNA: TGTGCCAGCAGTCGCAGGGGCCTCGAGGGTGAAAAGCTGTTTTTT. Translation gives CASSRRGLEGEKLFF.